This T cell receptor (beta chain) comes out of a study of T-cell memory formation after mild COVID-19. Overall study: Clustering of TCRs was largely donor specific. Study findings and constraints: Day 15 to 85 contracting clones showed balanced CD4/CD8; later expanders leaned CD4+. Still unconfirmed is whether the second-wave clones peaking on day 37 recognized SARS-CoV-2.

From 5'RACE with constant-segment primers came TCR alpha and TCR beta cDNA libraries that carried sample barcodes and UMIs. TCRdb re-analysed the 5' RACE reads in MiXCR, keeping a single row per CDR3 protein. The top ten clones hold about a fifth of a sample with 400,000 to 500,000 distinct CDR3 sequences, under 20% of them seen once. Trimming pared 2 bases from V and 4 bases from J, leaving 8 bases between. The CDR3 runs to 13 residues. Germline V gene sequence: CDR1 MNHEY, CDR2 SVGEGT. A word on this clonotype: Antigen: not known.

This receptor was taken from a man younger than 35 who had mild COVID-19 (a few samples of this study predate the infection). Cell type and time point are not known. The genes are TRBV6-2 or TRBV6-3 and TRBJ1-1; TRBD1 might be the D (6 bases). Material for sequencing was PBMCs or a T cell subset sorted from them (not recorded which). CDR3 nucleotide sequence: TGTGCCAGCAGTTACCAGGGGCCCACTGAAGCTTTCTTT. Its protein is CASSYQGPTEAFF.